These T cell receptor beta chains were read from a single sample in a study of beta chain features in type 1 diabetes. Clones were read by immunoSEQ multiplex PCR, and TCRdb kept only the in-frame ones, dropping some. The sample shows around 56,000 clones, around 56% of them seen only once. Sequencing input: Tregs from blood. The receptors stem from a woman aged 40-49 years with type 1 diabetes. The CDR3 runs from the conserved cysteine through the conserved F or W. The order of the fields is J gene, V gene, clone size, D gene, CDR3 protein, CDR3 DNA. A D gene is named only where the DNA matches it firmly. Part of the rows lack a size; the others show once, few, many or a class for expanded clones.

J: TRBJ2-5
V: TRBV7-8
size: .
D: TRBD1
CDR3: CASRPYRQGVETQYF
DNA: TGTGCCAGCAGACCCTACCGGCAGGGGGTAGAGACCCAGTACTTC

J: TRBJ2-7
V: TRBV27
size: .
D: TRBD2
CDR3: CASSLLAGAGEQYF
DNA: TGTGCCAGCAGTTTGCTAGCGGGAGCAGGTGAGCAGTACTTC

J: TRBJ2-7
V: TRBV9
size: .
D: TRBD2
CDR3: CASSVQAGGREQYF
DNA: TGTGCCAGCAGCGTACAGGCGGGAGGGAGGGAGCAGTACTTC

J: TRBJ1-2
V: TRBV5-6
size: .
D: .
CDR3: CASSLDGTNGYTF
DNA: TGTGCCAGCAGCTTGGATGGGACAAACGGCTACACCTTC

J: TRBJ2-7
V: TRBV5-1
size: .
D: TRBD2
CDR3: CASSLSSGGPYEQYF
DNA: TGCGCCAGCAGCTTGTCTAGCGGGGGGCCCTACGAGCAGTACTTC

J: TRBJ1-6
V: TRBV6-5
size: once
D: TRBD1
CDR3: CASSRVGQVNSPLHF
DNA: TGTGCCAGCAGTCGAGTAGGACAGGTGAATTCACCCCTCCACTTT

J: TRBJ1-2
V: TRBV29-1
size: .
D: .
CDR3: CSARGADYGYTF
DNA: TGCAGCGCCAGGGGTGCGGACTATGGCTACACCTTC

J: TRBJ2-1
V: TRBV18
size: .
D: .
CDR3: CASSPRTDSYNEQFF
DNA: TGTGCCAGCTCACCGAGGACAGACTCCTACAATGAGCAGTTCTTC

J: TRBJ1-2
V: TRBV7-9
size: .
D: .
CDR3: CASSLGQANYGYTF
DNA: TGTGCCAGCAGCTTAGGACAAGCTAACTATGGCTACACCTTC

J: TRBJ1-3
V: TRBV9
size: .
D: .
CDR3: CASSAAGFSGNTIYF
DNA: TGTGCCAGCAGCGCTGCAGGGTTCTCTGGAAACACCATATATTTT

J: TRBJ2-7
V: TRBV7-6
size: .
D: .
CDR3: CASSLAQGNEQYF
DNA: TGTGCCAGCAGCTTAGCCCAGGGCAACGAGCAGTACTTC

J: TRBJ2-4
V: TRBV7-2
size: many
D: TRBD2
CDR3: CASSLGLAGKNIQYF
DNA: TGTGCCAGCAGCTTAGGACTAGCGGGGAAAAACATTCAGTACTTC

J: TRBJ2-7
V: TRBV18
size: .
D: TRBD1
CDR3: CASSRQDRGTYEQYF
DNA: TGTGCCAGCTCACGGCAGGACAGGGGAACCTACGAGCAGTACTTC

J: TRBJ1-1
V: TRBV19
size: .
D: .
CDR3: CASSPQGMNTEAFF
DNA: TGTGCCAGTAGTCCCCAGGGGATGAACACTGAAGCTTTCTTT

J: TRBJ1-2
V: TRBV28
size: few
D: .
CDR3: CASSLEQLYGYTF
DNA: TGTGCCAGCAGTTTGGAACAGCTCTATGGCTACACCTTC

J: TRBJ1-2
V: TRBV7-2
size: .
D: .
CDR3: CASSSRKGGGYTF
DNA: TGTGCCAGCAGCTCTCGGAAGGGAGGAGGCTACACCTTC